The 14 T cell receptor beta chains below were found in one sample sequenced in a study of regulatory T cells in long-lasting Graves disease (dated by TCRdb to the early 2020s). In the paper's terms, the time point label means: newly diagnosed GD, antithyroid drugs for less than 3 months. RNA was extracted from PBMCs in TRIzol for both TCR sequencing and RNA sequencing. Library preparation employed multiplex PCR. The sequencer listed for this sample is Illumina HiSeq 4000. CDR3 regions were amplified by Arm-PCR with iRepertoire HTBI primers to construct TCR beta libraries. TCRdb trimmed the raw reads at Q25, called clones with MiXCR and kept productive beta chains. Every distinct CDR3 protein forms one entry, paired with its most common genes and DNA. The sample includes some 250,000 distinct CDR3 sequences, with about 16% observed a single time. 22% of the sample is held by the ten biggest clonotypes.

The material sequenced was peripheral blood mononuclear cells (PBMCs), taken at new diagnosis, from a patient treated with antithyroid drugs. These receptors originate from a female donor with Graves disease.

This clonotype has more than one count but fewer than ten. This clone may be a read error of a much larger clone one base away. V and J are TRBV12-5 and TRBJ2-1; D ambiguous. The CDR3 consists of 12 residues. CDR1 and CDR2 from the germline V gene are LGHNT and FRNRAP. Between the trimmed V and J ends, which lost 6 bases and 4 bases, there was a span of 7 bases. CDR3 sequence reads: CASGPGYNEQFF. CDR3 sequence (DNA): TGTGCTAGTGGGCCTGGGTACAATGAGCAGTTCTTC.

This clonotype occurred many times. CDR3 DNA: TGTGCCAGCAGTTTGAGGCCGTACACTGAAGCTTTCTTT. This sequence encodes CASSLRPYTEAFF. The chain has TRBV12-3 or TRBV12-4 and TRBJ1-1; unclear D gene. The CDR3 has 13 amino acids. V shed 3 bases and J shed 3 bases, with 8 bases lying between them.

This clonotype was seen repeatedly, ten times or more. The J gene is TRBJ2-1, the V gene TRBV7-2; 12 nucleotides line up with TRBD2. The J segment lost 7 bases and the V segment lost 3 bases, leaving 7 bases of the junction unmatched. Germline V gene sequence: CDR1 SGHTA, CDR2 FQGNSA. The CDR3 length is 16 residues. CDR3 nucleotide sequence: TGTGCCAGCAGCTTCCGGACTAGCGGGATTGGGAATGAGCAGTTCTTC. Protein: CASSFRTSGIGNEQFF.

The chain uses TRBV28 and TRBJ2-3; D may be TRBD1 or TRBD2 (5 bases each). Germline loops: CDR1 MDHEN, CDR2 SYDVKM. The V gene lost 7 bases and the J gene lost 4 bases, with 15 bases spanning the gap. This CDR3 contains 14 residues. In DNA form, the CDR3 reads TGTGCCAGCACCCAGGGAGCTCAGGCAGATACGCAGTATTTT. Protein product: CASTQGAQADTQYF. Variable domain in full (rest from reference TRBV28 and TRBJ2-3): DVKVTQSSRYLVKRTGEKVFLECVQDMDHENMFWYRQDPGLGLRLIYFSYDVKMKEKGDIPEGYSVSREKKERFSLILESASTNQTSMYLCASTQGAQADTQYFGPGTRLTVL.

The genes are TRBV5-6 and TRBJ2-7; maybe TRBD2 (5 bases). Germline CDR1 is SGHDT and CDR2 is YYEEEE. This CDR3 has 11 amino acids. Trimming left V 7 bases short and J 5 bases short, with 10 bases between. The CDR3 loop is CASGSGDEQYF. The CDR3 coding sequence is TGTGCCAGCGGGAGTGGCGACGAGCAGTACTTC. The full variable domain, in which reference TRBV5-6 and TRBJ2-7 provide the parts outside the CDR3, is DAGVTQSPTHLIKTRGQQVTLRCSPKSGHDTVSWYQQALGQGPQFIFQYYEEEERQRGNFPDRFSGHQFPNYSSELNVNALLLGDSALYLCASGSGDEQYFGPGTRLTVT.

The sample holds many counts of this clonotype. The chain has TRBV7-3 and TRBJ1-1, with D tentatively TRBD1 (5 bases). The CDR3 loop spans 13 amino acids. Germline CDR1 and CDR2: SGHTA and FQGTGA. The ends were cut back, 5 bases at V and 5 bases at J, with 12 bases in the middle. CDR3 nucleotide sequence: TGTGCCAGCAGCGTTGGATGGGGGACTGAAGCTTTCTTT. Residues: CASSVGWGTEAFF.

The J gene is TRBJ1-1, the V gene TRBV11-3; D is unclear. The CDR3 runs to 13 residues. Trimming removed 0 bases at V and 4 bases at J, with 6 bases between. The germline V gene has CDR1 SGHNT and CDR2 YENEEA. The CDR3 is CASSLEQATEAFF. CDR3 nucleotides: TGTGCCAGCAGCTTAGAACAAGCCACTGAAGCTTTCTTT. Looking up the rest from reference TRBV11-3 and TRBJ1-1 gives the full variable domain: EAGVVQSPRYKIIEKKQPVAFWCNPISGHNTLYWYLQNLGQGPELLIRYENEEAVDDSQLPKDRFSAERLKGVDSTLKIQPAELGDSAVYLCASSLEQATEAFFGQGTRLTVV.

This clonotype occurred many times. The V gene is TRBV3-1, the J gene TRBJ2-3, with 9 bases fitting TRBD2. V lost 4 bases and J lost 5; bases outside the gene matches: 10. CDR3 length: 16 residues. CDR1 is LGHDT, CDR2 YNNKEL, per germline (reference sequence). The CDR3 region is CASSLRRIAGVDTQYF. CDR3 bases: TGTGCCAGCAGCCTCCGTCGAATAGCGGGAGTAGATACGCAGTATTTT.

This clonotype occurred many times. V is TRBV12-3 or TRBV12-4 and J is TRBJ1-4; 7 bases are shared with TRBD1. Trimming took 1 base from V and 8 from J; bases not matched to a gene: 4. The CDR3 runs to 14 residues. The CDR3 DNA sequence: TGTGCCAGCAGTTTAGGACAGGGAGGCGAAAAACTGTTTTTT. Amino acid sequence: CASSLGQGGEKLFF.

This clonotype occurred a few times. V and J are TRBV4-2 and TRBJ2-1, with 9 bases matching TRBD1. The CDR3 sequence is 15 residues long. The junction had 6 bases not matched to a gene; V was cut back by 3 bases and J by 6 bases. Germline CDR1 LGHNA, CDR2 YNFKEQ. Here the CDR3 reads CASSHTGQGSNEQFF. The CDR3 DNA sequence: TGTGCCAGCAGCCACACCGGACAGGGGAGCAATGAGCAGTTCTTC.

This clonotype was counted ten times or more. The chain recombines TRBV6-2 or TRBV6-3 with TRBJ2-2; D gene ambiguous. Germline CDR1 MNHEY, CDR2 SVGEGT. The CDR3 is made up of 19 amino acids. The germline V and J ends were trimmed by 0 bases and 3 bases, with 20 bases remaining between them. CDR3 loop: CASSYSFADLRLHTGELFF. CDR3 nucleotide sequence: TGTGCCAGCAGTTACTCATTCGCGGACCTTAGACTCCACACCGGGGAGCTGTTTTTT.

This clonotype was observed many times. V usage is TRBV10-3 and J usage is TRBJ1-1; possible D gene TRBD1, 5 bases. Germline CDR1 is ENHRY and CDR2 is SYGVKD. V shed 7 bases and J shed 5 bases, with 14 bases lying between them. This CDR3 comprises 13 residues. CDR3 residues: CAINPTGGTEAFF. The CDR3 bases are TGTGCCATCAACCCTACGGGGGGTACTGAAGCTTTCTTT.

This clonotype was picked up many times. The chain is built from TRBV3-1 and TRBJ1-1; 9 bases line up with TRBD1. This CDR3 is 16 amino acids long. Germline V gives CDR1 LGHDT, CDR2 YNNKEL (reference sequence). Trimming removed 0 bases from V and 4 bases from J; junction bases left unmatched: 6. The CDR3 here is CASSQDTETGGTEAFF. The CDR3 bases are TGTGCCAGCAGCCAAGATACGGAGACAGGGGGCACTGAAGCTTTCTTT.

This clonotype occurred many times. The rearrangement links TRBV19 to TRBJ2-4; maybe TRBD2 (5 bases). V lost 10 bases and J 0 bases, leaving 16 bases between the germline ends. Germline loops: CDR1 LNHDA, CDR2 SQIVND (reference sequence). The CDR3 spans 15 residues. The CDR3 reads CATADRGLAKNIQYF. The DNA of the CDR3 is TGTGCCACCGCCGACCGCGGGCTAGCCAAAAACATTCAGTACTTC.